The subject of this entry is one T cell receptor beta chain. The PCR used 60 Vbeta and 13 Jbeta primers. TCRdb keeps only in-frame clones here, not all; method: immunoSEQ multiplex PCR. The repertoire holds tens of thousands of clones, approximately 67% seen once, with roughly 4% in the top ten. The sample comes from a study of cytomegalovirus exposure and HLA in healthy donors. Study in general: Findings of an earlier analysis included more than 90 million unique TCR beta sequences from roughly 190 million T cells. Across some 400 genotyped donors, around 82% landed in the Caucasian-associated ancestry cluster.

The junction had 6 bases not matched to a gene; V was cut back by 0 bases and J by 6 bases. In germline, CDR1 is MGHRA, CDR2 YSYEKL. There are 15 residues in the CDR3. This clonotype originated in a male donor in good health and CMV-seropositive. This chain joins TRBV4-1 and TRBJ1-1, with 8 bases aligning to TRBD1. The sequenced sample was PBMCs. DNA for the CDR3: TGCGCCAGCAGCCAAGATGGACAGGGAAGGGCTGAAGCTTTCTTT. The encoded protein is CASSQDGQGRAEAFF.